This entry lists 14 T cell receptor beta chains sequenced from one sample in a study of cytomegalovirus exposure and HLA in healthy donors. Generated by immunoSEQ multiplex PCR, the TCRdb table keeps only in-frame clones and is missing some. The table shows about 400,000 clones, with about nine tenths occurring only once. Sequenced: PBMCs. All receptors derive from a woman aged 18-29 years in good health and CMV-seronegative.

In its sample, this clone was seen once. This chain joins TRBV9 and TRBJ2-3; 9 bases align to TRBD2. The V and J ends lost 4 bases and 6 bases, in that order; junction bases with no gene match: 12. In germline, CDR1 is SGDLS, CDR2 YYNGEE. This CDR3 has 16 residues. The CDR3 protein is CASSLRRGGGPDTQYF. CDR3 DNA: TGTGCCAGCAGCTTGCGGCGGGGGGGCGGCCCCGATACGCAGTATTTT.

V and J are TRBV5-1 and TRBJ2-1; 10 nucleotides align to TRBD2. The CDR3 spans 16 residues. After removal of 4 bases from V and 8 bases from J, the junction contained 12 bases not matched to a gene. The germline CDR1 and CDR2 sequences are SGHRS and YFSETQ. CDR3 loop: CASSQQAGGPMDEQFF. The CDR3 nucleotides read TGCGCCAGCAGCCAACAAGCGGGAGGGCCAATGGATGAGCAGTTCTTC.

This clone has only one observation. This rearrangement joins TRBV9 to TRBJ2-1; 7 positions match TRBD1. The junction had 8 bases not matched to a gene; V was cut back by 4 bases and J by 4 bases. The CDR3 loop spans 15 amino acids. The germline CDR1 and CDR2 sequences are SGDLS and YYNGEE. The CDR3 spells CASSFRQGLYNEQFF. DNA for the CDR3: TGTGCCAGCAGCTTCCGACAGGGCCTATACAATGAGCAGTTCTTC.

The rearrangement links TRBV4-1 to TRBJ2-3; maybe TRBD1 (7 bases). CDR1 MGHRA and CDR2 YSYEKL come from the germline V gene. The CDR3 contains 18 residues. Trimming stripped 4 bases from V and 0 bases from J, with 20 bases between. In nucleotides, the CDR3 is TGCGCCAGCAGCCCCCTACCGGCCGCAGGGGGGAGCACAGATACGCAGTATTTT. Its translation is CASSPLPAAGGSTDTQYF.

This rearrangement joins TRBV5-1 to TRBJ2-7; 7 bases are shared with TRBD1. Losses at the gene ends were 0 bases for V and 7 bases for J; bases not matched to a gene: 1. This CDR3 comprises 12 residues. CDR1 SGHRS and CDR2 YFSETQ come from the germline V gene. CDR3 in amino acids: CASSLGTGEQYF. CDR3 sequence (DNA): TGCGCCAGCAGCTTGGGGACAGGAGAGCAGTACTTC. Based on the CDR3 plus reference TRBV5-1 and TRBJ2-7, the full variable domain is KAGVTQTPRYLIKTRGQQVTLSCSPISGHRSVSWYQQTPGQGLQFLFEYFSETQRNKGNFPGRFSGRQFSNSRSEMNVSTLELGDSALYLCASSLGTGEQYFGPGTRLTVT.

This rearrangement joins TRBV27 to TRBJ2-1; 7 nucleotides line up with TRBD1. From germline, CDR1 is MNHEY and CDR2 SMNVEV (reference sequence). V shed 4 bases and J 3 bases; nucleotides not matched to a gene: 9. There are 16 residues in the CDR3. In DNA, the CDR3 is TGTGCCAGCAGTTCCTTTCGACAGGGATTCTACAATGAGCAGTTCTTC. Translated, it gives CASSSFRQGFYNEQFF.

The J gene is TRBJ1-5, the V gene TRBV28; a possible D gene is TRBD1 (6 bases). Trimming cost V 8 bases and J 4 bases, with 21 bases left between them. The CDR3 runs to 16 residues. CDR1 and CDR2 (germline): MDHEN, SYDVKM. The CDR3 spells CASLNQGHQTNQPQHF. The CDR3 DNA reads TGTGCCAGCTTAAACCAGGGACACCAAACGAATCAGCCCCAGCATTTT.

The rearrangement joins TRBV28 to TRBJ2-3, with a possible D match to TRBD2 (6 bases). In germline, CDR1 is MDHEN, CDR2 SYDVKM. This CDR3 is built from 15 residues. Trimming left V 3 bases short and J 3 bases short, with 13 bases between. The CDR3: CASSFAGIGTDTQYF. In DNA form, the CDR3 reads TGTGCCAGCAGTTTTGCGGGGATAGGGACAGATACGCAGTATTTT.

The chain combines TRBV29-1 with TRBJ2-7; D might be TRBD2 (5 bases). This CDR3 spans 14 amino acids. CDR1 is SQVTM and CDR2 is ANQGSEA in the germline V gene. The germline V and J ends were trimmed by 1 base and 1 base, with 11 bases remaining between them. For the CDR3, the DNA is TGCAGCGTTGAAGTCCCGGGCGGGTCCTACGAGCAGTACTTC. Encoded protein: CSVEVPGGSYEQYF.

On this clone: Additional DNA sequences in this sample encode the identical CDR3. This chain joins TRBV28 and TRBJ1-5; D is unresolved. V lost 6 bases and J lost 4, with 10 bases in between. CDR3 length: 13 residues. From germline, CDR1 is MDHEN and CDR2 SYDVKM. CDR3 coding DNA: TGTGCCAGCAGCCTTCCGGGGAATCAGCCCCAGCATTTT. Residues: CASSLPGNQPQHF.

The chain carries TRBV29-1 and TRBJ2-2; 9 positions match TRBD1. The CDR3 runs to 15 residues. V lost 5 bases and J lost 3; bases outside the gene matches: 7. CDR1 SQVTM and CDR2 ANQGSEA come from the germline V gene. In DNA, the CDR3 is TGCAGCGTTTGGGGACAGGGTTCGCACACCGGGGAGCTGTTTTTT. It is translated as CSVWGQGSHTGELFF.

This chain joins TRBV5-4 and TRBJ2-2; no clear D gene. Germline CDR1 SGHNT, CDR2 YYREEE (reference sequence). Trimming removed 4 bases from V and 4 bases from J, with 8 bases in between. The CDR3 has 13 amino acids. The CDR3 DNA sequence: TGTGCCAGCAGCCGAGCAGGCACCGGGGAGCTGTTTTTT. Translated, it gives CASSRAGTGELFF.

The chain is built from TRBV28 and TRBJ1-2, with TRBD1 identical over 8 bases. The CDR3 has 18 amino acids. J lost 0 bases, V lost 6 bases, and 15 bases had no gene match. The germline V gene has CDR1 MDHEN and CDR2 SYDVKM. The CDR3 bases are TGTGCCAGCAGCCGACCAGCAAGGGGACAGGCGGCTAACTATGGCTACACCTTC. Protein product: CASSRPARGQAANYGYTF.

The rearrangement uses TRBV7-9 and TRBJ2-2; the match to TRBD2 covers 9 bases. The junction had 6 bases not matched to a gene; V was cut back by 3 bases and J by 1 base. This CDR3 contains 17 residues. Germline values: CDR1 SEHNR, CDR2 FQNEAQ (reference sequence). The CDR3 region has the DNA TGTGCCAGCAGCTTCCTCCTAGCGGGGTGGAACACCGGGGAGCTGTTTTTT. Encoded protein: CASSFLLAGWNTGELFF.